The entry below gives a single TCR beta chain sequence along with its context. This clonotype was detected ten times or more. What antigen it recognizes has not been identified. No much larger clone exists at a distance of one base, and base qualities are not known. Genomic DNA was used as template for profiling of TCR beta VDJ combinations and CDR3 sequences. An Illumina HiSeq 2000 was the platform used for TCR repertoire sequencing. Per the source publication's procedure: Repertoire assessment relied on Simpson's diversity index, CDR3 size and DJ length profiles, and TRBV/TRBJ rearrangement plots. The most abundant DNA sequence in the deep sequencing data was defined as the immunodominant clone. CDR3 amino acid sequences were screened for sharing across subjects and compared with published repertoires and the VDJdb database. The public reads were quality trimmed at Q25 with fastp and then assembled into clones with MiXCR by TCRdb, keeping productive beta chains. Rows with one shared CDR3 protein collapse into an entry with the most common genes and DNA. TCRdb assigned the V and J calls; the authors' analysis was not used. For this sample there are about 420,000 distinct CDR3 sequences; roughly 64% appear just once. The ten largest clones take up approximately 3.8% of the sample.

The study deep-sequenced TCR repertoires of sorted CD4+ and CD8+ blood T cells from severe aplastic anemia patients and healthy subjects. Ficoll-Paque density gradient centrifugation was used to isolate peripheral blood mononuclear cells. CD4+ and CD8+ T cells were sorted by FACS or magnetic beads before DNA extraction. The data belong to a study of CD8+CD57+ T cells in acquired aplastic anemia (dated by TCRdb to 2017 to 2018). Some background on the complete study: DNA extracted from sorted CD4+ and CD8+ cells had a mean of about 3 ug, with a range of about 0.2 to 30 ug. An average of approximately 10 million reads for CD4+ cells and 11.0 million reads for CD8+ cells was obtained from healthy donor samples.

V drops 2 bases and J drops 7 bases, leaving 20 bases in between. The germline V gene encodes CDR1 LNHDA and CDR2 SQIVND (reference sequence). Inclusive of the bounding cysteine and phenylalanine, the CDR3 is 17 residues long. Left in the record is the CDR3 DNA by itself, 51 bases read in frame from the first base. Overall results and qualifications from the work: Roughly 29 CD8+ CDR3 sequences were found to be shared between patients and controls, but these sequences appeared to be highly expressed in patients and within the immunodominant clones of the patients. Patients and healthy controls showed no significant difference in CD8+ Simpson's diversity (P=0.060).

This clonotype was obtained from a human donor in good health, serving as a control. The chain employs TRBV19 and TRBJ1-4; a weak D assignment points to TRBD1 (5 bases agree). Specimen: sorted CD4+, CD8+, or CD8+CD57+ T cells (not recorded which) from PBMCs. The bases read TGTGCCAGTAGTATAAGCCCCTCCTTTATCGGGGGTGAAAAACTGTTTTTT. This encodes CASSISPSFIGGEKLFF.